There are many counts of the clone carrying this TCR beta chain. MiXCR was run by TCRdb on the 5' RACE reads, yielding one entry per CDR3 protein. The top ten clones hold 55% to 65% of a sample with tens of thousands of distinct CDR3 sequences, roughly an eighth of them seen once. The data stem from a study of spatial heterogeneity in lung cancer. This sample's time point: sample taken at primary tumor resection. The donors comprised 60 to 85 untreated early-stage non-small cell lung cancer patients. Extraction of whole RNA from tumor, nontumor lung or frozen PBMC preceded unsorted sequencing. The CDR3 totals 13 residues. Trimming removed 0 bases from V and 4 bases from J, with 4 bases in between. Germline lookup yields CDR1 SGHTA and CDR2 FQGNSA.

The TCR was taken from a male donor with early-stage non-small cell lung cancer. This specimen was PBMCs, taken at surgery. V is TRBV7-2 and J is TRBJ1-5; no reliable D call. CDR3 loop: CASSLALNQPQHF. In DNA, the CDR3 is TGTGCCAGCAGCTTAGCGTTAAATCAGCCCCAGCATTTT.